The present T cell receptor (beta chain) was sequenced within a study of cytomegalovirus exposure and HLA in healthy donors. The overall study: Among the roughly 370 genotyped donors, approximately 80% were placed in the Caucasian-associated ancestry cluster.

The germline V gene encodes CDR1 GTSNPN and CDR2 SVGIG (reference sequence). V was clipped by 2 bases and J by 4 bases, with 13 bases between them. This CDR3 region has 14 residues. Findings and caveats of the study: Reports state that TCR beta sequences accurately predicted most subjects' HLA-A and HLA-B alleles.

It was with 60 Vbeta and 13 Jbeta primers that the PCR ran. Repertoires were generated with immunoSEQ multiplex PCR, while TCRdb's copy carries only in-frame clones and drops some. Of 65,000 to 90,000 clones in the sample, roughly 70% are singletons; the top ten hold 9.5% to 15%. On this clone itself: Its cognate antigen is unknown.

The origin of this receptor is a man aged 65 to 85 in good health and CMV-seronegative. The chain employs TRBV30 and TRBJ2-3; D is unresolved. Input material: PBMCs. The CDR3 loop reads CAWSSLTYSDTQYF. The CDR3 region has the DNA TGTGCCTGGAGTTCTCTCACTTACTCAGATACGCAGTATTTT.